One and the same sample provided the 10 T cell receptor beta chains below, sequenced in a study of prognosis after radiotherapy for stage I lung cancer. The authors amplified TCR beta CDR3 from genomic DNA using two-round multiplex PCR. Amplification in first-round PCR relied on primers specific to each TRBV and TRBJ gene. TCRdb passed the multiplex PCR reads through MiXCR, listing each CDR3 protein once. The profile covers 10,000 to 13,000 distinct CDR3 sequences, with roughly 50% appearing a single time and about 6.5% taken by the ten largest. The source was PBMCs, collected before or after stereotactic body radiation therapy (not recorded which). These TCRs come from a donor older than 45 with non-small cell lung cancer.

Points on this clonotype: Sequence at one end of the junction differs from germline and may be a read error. In DNA form, the CDR3 reads TGTGCCAGCATTTATGCTCGGACAGGGGGCGGCTATGTCTACACCTTC. Amino acids: CASIYARTGGGYVYTF. The chain has TRBV6-9 and TRBJ1-2; 11 positions agree with TRBD1. The CDR3 totals 16 residues. CDR1 and CDR2 from the germline V gene are MNHGY and SVAAGI.

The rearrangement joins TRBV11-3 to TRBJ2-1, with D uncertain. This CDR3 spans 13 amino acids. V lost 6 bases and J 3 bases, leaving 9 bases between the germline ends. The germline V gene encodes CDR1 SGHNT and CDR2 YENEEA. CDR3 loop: CASRPRGYNEQFF. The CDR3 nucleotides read TGTGCCAGCAGACCCCGCGGCTACAATGAGCAGTTCTTC.

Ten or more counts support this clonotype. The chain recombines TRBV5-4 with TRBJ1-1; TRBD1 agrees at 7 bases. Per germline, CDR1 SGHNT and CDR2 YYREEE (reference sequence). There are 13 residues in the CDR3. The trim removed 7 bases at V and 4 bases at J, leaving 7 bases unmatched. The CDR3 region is CASAGGLVTEAFF. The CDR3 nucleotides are TGTGCCAGCGCAGGGGGGTTGGTCACTGAAGCTTTCTTT.

The CDR3 spells CSARWEYEQYF. The CDR3 coding sequence is TGCAGTGCTAGATGGGAATACGAGCAGTACTTC. The chain recombines TRBV20-1 with TRBJ2-7; D is unresolved. The V end lost 2 bases, the J end lost 4 bases, and 6 bases lay between the germline ends. Per germline, CDR1 DFQATT and CDR2 SNEGSKA (reference sequence). CDR3 size: 11 residues.

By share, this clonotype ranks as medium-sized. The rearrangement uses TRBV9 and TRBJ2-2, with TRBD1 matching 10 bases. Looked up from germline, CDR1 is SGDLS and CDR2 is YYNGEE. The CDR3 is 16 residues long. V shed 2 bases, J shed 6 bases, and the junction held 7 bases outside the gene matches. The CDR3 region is CASSVQTGGIAGELFF. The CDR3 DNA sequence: TGTGCCAGCAGCGTTCAGACAGGGGGCATTGCCGGGGAGCTGTTTTTT.

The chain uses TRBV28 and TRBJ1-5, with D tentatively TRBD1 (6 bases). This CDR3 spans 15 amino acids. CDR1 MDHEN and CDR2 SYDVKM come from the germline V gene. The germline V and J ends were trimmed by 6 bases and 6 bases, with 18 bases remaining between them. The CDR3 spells CASSAQNNRAQPQHF. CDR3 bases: TGTGCCAGCAGCGCACAAAACAACAGGGCTCAGCCCCAGCATTTT.

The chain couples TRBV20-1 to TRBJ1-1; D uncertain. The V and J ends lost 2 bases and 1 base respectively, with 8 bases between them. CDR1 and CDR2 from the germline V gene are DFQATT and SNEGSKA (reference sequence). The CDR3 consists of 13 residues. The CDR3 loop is CSARPGGNTEAFF. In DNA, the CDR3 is TGCAGTGCTAGACCTGGAGGGAACACTGAAGCTTTCTTT.

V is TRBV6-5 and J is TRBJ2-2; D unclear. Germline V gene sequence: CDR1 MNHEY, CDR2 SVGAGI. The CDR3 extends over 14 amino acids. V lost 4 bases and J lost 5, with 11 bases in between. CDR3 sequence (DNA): TGTGCCAGCAGTTTTATCGTGTCTACCGGGGAGCTGTTTTTT. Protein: CASSFIVSTGELFF.

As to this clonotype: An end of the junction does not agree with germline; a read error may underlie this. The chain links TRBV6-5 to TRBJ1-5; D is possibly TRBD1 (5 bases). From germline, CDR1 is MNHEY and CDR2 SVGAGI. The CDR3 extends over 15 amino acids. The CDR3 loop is CASRLLGTENQTQHF. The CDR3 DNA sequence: TGTGCCAGCAGATTACTGGGGACGGAGAATCAGACCCAGCATTTT.

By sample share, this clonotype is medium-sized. CDR3 region: CASRDSFYGYTF. The CDR3 DNA sequence: TGTGCCAGCAGGGACAGCTTCTATGGCTACACCTTC. V gene TRBV28 combines with J gene TRBJ1-2; tentative D call: TRBD1 (6 bases). Per the germline V gene, CDR1 is MDHEN and CDR2 is SYDVKM. Deletions cut 6 bases from V and 4 bases from J, with 9 bases between. This CDR3 contains 12 residues.